The table lists the clone carrying this T cell receptor (beta chain) with a few counts. The antigen is undetermined. CDR1 is MNHEY and CDR2 is SVGAGI in the germline V gene. CDR3 length: 15 residues. The V end lost 4 bases, the J end lost 4 bases, and 16 bases lay between the germline ends. These data originate in a study of CD8 T cells in Susac syndrome. Broader study findings: Only a relatively small number of individuals were included in the TCR sequencing and HLA analysis.

The RNA input was roughly 0.5 to 1 ug, and it was reverse transcribed with random hexamers. The immunoSEQ assay covered 54 Vbeta and 13 Jbeta segments for CDR3. TCRdb reprocessed the immunoSEQ multiplex PCR reads via MiXCR and lists one record per CDR3 protein. The repertoire holds 350,000 to 550,000 distinct CDR3 sequences, with roughly 85% as singletons. Sequencing of TCR beta was performed on blood CD8+ and CD4+ T cells. TEMRA cells were FACS-enriched, while CD8+ and CD4+ T cells were negatively isolated. The V call is TRBV6-5, the J call TRBJ1-1; the D gene is possibly TRBD1 (6 bases). The sample comprised CD8+ T cells from PBMCs. This TCR came from a human donor with multiple sclerosis. CDR3 DNA sequence: TGTGCCAGCAGTTTATCCGGGACACCCGCCACTGAAGCTTTCTTT. Translated, it gives CASSLSGTPATEAFF.